This T cell receptor (beta chain) was recorded in a study of blood T cell repertoires in COVID-19 (dated by TCRdb to the early 2020s). Background on the whole study: Samples covering the acute and convalescent phases of COVID-19 were provided by collaborators in the United States, Italy and Spain. The material from the prospective study consisted of cDNA or gDNA derived from T cells, B-cell-depleted T cells, or PBMCs. Deeply sampled blood TCRbeta repertoires from subjects exposed to, actively infected with, or recovered from COVID-19 were included in the dataset. The repertoires were made available in a free public database intended to serve as a resource for research on the immune response to SARS-CoV-2. The samples were drawn from the first 160 participants of the ongoing ImmuneRACE study and from 1,200 or so subjects provided by 6 global collaborators. The sample metadata nearly always contained a de-identified subject ID, COVID-19 status, age in years and sex. Where HLA class I and class II types were available, the types were taken from metadata supplied by the sample provider, not from assay-based typing. General study outcomes and caveats: How much clinical and demographic metadata was included differed by source and by participant, and the metadata was provided uncurated.

The collaborating institutions used their own protocols to collect whole blood in K2EDTA tubes. For TCRbeta analysis, collaborators shipped samples in one of three forms: frozen whole blood, isolated PBMCs, or DNA extracted from either of those sample types. The CDR3 contains 18 residues, cysteine and phenylalanine counted. CDR3 DNA only is kept here, 54 bases in frame from base 1. Compared with germline, V lacks 2 bases and J lacks 5 bases; bases without a gene match: 18. According to the germline V gene (reference sequence), CDR1 reads LNHDA and CDR2 reads SQIVND. To note about this clone: Its antigen is unknown. No base-level quality is on record; no much larger clone is a single base apart.

TCRbeta CDR3 regions were amplified from genomic DNA by means of the immunoSEQ Assay, a bias-controlled multiplex PCR. On the authors' methods: The number of nucleated cells in each sample was estimated by amplification of reference gene primers within the assay. To quantify the absolute abundance of each unique TCRbeta CDR3 rearrangement, sequence reads were collapsed and filtered. For each sample, productive Simpson clonality was calculated by taking the square root of Simpson's diversity index across productive rearrangements. Drawn from immuneACCESS, this table holds only the in-frame rearrangements with V and J called that TCRdb kept. Clones are partly lost; checked studies trace under half to an unresolved V gene and leave the rest unexplained. Clone size and V and J calls were adopted from that table, with D and trimming inferred from the DNA. The sample includes roughly 170,000 clones, with around 90% observed a single time. The top ten clonotypes cover under 30% of the sample.

The V gene is TRBV19 and the J gene is TRBJ2-7; TRBD2 lines up with 7 middle nucleotides. This TCR derives from a man in his 60s with acute or convalescent COVID-19. Sample: peripheral blood. The encoded CDR3 is CASSISGASGRRHHEQYF. The DNA reads TGTGCCAGTAGTATAAGTGGGGCTAGCGGACGACGACATCACGAGCAGTACTTC. With all but the CDR3 taken from the reference TRBV19 and TRBJ2-7 genes, the full variable domain is: DGGITQSPKYLFRKEGQNVTLSCEQNLNHDAMYWYRQDPGQGLRLIYYSQIVNDFQKGDIAEGYSVSREKKESFPLTVTSAQKNPTAFYLCASSISGASGRRHHEQYFGPGTRLTVT.